One T cell receptor beta chain is described in this entry. Antigen unknown. The study ran its PCR with 60 Vbeta and 13 Jbeta primers. Profiling relied on immunoSEQ multiplex PCR, and the TCRdb table lists in-frame clones only, not all of them. The sample includes over 150,000 clones, roughly 80% of them seen just once. CDR1 and CDR2 from the germline V gene are MGHRA and YSYEKL. V shed 8 bases and J shed 0 bases, with 13 bases lying between them. The CDR3 spans 15 residues. The entry originates in a study of cytomegalovirus exposure and HLA in healthy donors. Study-level points and caveats: Most subjects had HLA-A and HLA-B alleles reportedly predicted accurately by TCR beta sequences.

The clonotype originates from a man between 18 and 29 years old in good health and CMV-seronegative. The rearrangement uses TRBV4-1 and TRBJ2-2, with D possibly matching TRBD2 (6 bases). Sequencing input: PBMCs. The CDR3 loop is CASGRDQPNTGELFF. CDR3 coding DNA: TGCGCCAGCGGGCGGGATCAGCCGAACACCGGGGAGCTGTTTTTT.